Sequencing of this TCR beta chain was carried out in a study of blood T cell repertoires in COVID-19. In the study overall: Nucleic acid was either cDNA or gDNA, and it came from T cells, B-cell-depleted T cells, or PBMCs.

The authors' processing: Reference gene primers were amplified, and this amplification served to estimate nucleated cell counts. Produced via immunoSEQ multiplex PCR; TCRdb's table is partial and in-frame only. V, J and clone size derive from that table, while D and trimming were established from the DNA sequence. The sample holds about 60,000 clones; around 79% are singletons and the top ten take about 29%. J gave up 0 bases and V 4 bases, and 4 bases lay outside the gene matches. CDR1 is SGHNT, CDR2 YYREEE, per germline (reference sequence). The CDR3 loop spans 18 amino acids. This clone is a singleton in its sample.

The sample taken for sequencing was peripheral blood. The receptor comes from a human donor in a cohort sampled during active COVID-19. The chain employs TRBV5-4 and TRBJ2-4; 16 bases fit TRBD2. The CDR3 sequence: CASSGGLAGGPAKNIQYF. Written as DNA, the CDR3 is TGTGCCAGCAGCGGGGGACTAGCGGGAGGGCCAGCCAAAAACATTCAGTACTTC.